This T cell receptor (beta chain) was sequenced for a study of blood T cell repertoires in COVID-19. Study-wide context: Researchers got acute and convalescent COVID-19 samples from the United States, Italy and Spain. PBMCs, B-cell-depleted T cells, or T cells provided the cDNA or gDNA that made up the material.

Participants came from roughly 25 US areas, aged roughly 18 to 89 years. Source study methods: The authors estimated nucleated cell counts from reference gene primer amplification. Clones were read by immunoSEQ multiplex PCR, and TCRdb kept only the in-frame ones, dropping some. The V and J calls and clone size come from that table; D and trimming were worked out from the DNA. This sample has 350,000 to 550,000 clones; roughly nine tenths occur once, and the top ten carry about 1.1%. The ends lost 3 bases at V and 3 bases at J; junction bases unmatched: 13. CDR1 is MDHEN and CDR2 is SYDVKM in the germline V gene. This CDR3 region has 18 residues.

The chain couples TRBV28 to TRBJ1-5; TRBD1 matches at 8 bases. The sequence was obtained from a man aged 30 to 39 who had recovered from COVID-19. The sequenced sample was PBMCs or T cells enriched from blood (not recorded which). CDR3 region: CASSLIGHLTGVNQPQHF. The CDR3 DNA reads TGTGCCAGCAGTTTGATTGGCCACCTGACAGGGGTCAATCAGCCCCAGCATTTT.